The rows below give T cell receptor beta chains drawn from one sample of a study of cytomegalovirus exposure and HLA in healthy donors. The assay was immunoSEQ multiplex PCR, and TCRdb's table has in-frame clones only and misses some. The table lists some 130,000 clones, approximately 80% of them singletons. The sample was PBMCs. The receptors were gathered from a male donor in good health and CMV-seropositive. Each CDR3 is given without its conserved first and last residue.

ASSLNPGSDTQY	TRBV7-7
AISETGVNQPQH	TRBV10-3
ASSQGPQGRYYGYT	TRBV5-5
ASSLRSQDTEAF	TRBV18
ASSFGGGSYEQY	TRBV5-8
AWSRTDGVGEKLF	TRBV30
ASRASGVTDTQY	TRBV2
SVETSGHYEQY	TRBV29-1
ATSRAGTPRYT	TRBV15
ASSLRDPRLF	TRBV28
ASVSGTGLSGANVLT	TRBV28
ASSSGTGGPDTQY	TRBV28
ASSSRGETQY	TRBV7-2
ASGQGVETQY	TRBV2
ASRVGQTNSYEQY	TRBV5-6
ASSLSGRNDNEQF	TRBV7-9
ASRPYGGGSGSGTDTQY	TRBV28
ASSVTSRGEQY	TRBV27
ASSPGTGSTDTQY	TRBV6-4
SAGVSFDEQY	TRBV29-1
ASSEFSSGIAETQY	TRBV2
ASSIASYHVNEQF	TRBV19
ASSLGTLNYGYT	TRBV5-1
ASRQPGVGANVLT	TRBV19
ATNSETGIYGYT	TRBV28
ASSLEPGNSGANVLT	TRBV11-2
ASSPTKNSQY	TRBV11-2
SVVPGLATPSTDTQY	TRBV29-1
ASSEHGGGNSPLH	TRBV6-1
ASSLTGLAYNEQF	TRBV7-3
ASYPGGEANYGYT	TRBV19
ASSALAGLSSYNEQF	TRBV14
ASSFSGNAHEQY	TRBV11-2
ASSPDWTGAYEQY	TRBV5-6
ASSIGGQGIHNEQF	TRBV27
ASSPGTEHTIY	TRBV4-1
AISVGASGSTGELF	TRBV10-3
ASSSSTEQETQY	TRBV2
ASSRTGGDEKLF	TRBV11-2
AISESGTYNTGELF	TRBV10-3
SATPGYEQY	TRBV20-1
ASSGTSTDTQY	TRBV5-4
ASSLVGTGLTGELF	TRBV7-2
ASSQGTSVYEQF	TRBV4-2
ASSRGGRGTDTQY	TRBV6-5
ASSLAASGALNEQF	TRBV7-9
ASSLWQGADQPQH	TRBV27
ASSVIAGASYEQY	TRBV19
ASSVPVGVSFEQY	TRBV28
ASSIGEGTYEQY	TRBV19
ASSLTDPDWTYGYT	TRBV28
ASRRAANTGELF	TRBV6-5
ASSQGMTANYGYT	TRBV4-1
ASSIRRDGDEQF	TRBV19
ASSRVRGGNTEAF	TRBV4-3
ASSLGVQREIPYEQY	TRBV11-3
ASSLLPGEKLF	TRBV5-4
ASSSTLETGDLWEKLF	TRBV7-9